This T cell receptor (beta chain) was identified in a study of regulatory T cells in long-lasting Graves disease. Building the TCR beta libraries relied on iRepertoire HTBI primers, and CDR3 regions underwent Arm-PCR. One entry per CDR3 protein, called by TCRdb with MiXCR from the multiplex PCR reads. The profile shows more than 400,000 distinct CDR3 sequences, 15% to 20% of them singletons. CDR1 MDHEN and CDR2 SYDVKM come from the germline V gene. Trimming cost V 6 bases and J 1 base, with 16 bases left between them. This CDR3 is 16 amino acids long. Regarding time point: newly diagnosed GD, antithyroid drugs for less than 3 months. The TCR library used RNA extracted from PBMCs. In its sample, this clonotype was seen a few times. These data were also reused for a study on T cells in Graves' hyperthyroidism and ophthalmopathy.

The sequencing here drew on peripheral blood mononuclear cells (PBMCs), taken at new diagnosis, from a patient treated with antithyroid drugs. The V gene is TRBV28, the J gene TRBJ1-3; D unclear. The origin of this receptor is a man aged 35-49 years with Graves disease. CDR3 loop: CASSPLRPLSGNTIYF. CDR3 DNA: TGTGCCAGCAGCCCCCTACGGCCACTATCTGGAAACACCATATATTTT.